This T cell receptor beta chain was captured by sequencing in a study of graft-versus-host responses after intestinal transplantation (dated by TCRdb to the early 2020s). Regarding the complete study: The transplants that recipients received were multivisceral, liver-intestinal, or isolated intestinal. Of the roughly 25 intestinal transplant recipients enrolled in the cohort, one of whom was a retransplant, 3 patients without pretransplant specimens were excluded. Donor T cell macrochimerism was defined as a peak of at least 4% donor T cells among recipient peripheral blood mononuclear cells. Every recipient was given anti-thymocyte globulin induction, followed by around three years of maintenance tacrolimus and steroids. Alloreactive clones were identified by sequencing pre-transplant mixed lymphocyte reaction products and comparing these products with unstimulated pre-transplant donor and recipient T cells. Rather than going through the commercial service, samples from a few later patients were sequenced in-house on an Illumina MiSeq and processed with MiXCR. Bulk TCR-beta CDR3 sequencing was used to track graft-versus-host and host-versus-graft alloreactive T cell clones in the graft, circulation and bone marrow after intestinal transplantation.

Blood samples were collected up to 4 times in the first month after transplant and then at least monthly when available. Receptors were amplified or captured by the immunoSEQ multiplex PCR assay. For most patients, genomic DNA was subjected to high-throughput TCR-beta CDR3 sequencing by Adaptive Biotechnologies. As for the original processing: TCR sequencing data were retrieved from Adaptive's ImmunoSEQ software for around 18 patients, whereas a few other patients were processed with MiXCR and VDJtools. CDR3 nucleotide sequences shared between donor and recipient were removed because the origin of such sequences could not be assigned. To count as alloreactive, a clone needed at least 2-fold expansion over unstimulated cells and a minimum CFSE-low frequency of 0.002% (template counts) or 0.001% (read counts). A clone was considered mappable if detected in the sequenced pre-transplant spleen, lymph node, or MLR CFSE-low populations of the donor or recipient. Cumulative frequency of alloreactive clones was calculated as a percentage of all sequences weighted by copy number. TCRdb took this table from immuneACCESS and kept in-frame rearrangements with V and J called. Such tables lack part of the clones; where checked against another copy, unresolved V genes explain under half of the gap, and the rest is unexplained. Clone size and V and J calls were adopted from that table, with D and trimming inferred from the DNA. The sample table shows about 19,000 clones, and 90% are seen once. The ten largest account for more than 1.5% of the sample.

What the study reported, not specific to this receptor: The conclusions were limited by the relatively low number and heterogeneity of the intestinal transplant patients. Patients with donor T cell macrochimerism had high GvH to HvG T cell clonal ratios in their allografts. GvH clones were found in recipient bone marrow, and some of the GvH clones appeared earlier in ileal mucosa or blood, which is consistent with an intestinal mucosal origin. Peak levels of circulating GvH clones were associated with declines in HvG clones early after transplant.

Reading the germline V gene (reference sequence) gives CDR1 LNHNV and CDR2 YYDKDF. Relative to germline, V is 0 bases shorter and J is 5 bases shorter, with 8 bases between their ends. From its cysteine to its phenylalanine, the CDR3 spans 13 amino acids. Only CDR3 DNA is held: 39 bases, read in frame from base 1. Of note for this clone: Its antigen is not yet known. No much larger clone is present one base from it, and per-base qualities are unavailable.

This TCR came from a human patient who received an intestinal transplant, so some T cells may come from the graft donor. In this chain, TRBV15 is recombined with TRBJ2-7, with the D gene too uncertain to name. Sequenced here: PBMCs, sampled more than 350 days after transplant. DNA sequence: TGTGCCACCAGCAGAGATCCCCAGGACGAGCAGTACTTC. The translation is CATSRDPQDEQYF.